This is a list of T cell receptor beta chains from one sample in a study of CDR3 diversity in severe acne. TCRdb fed the PCR reads into MiXCR, producing one record per CDR3 protein. The table lists under 100,000 distinct CDR3 sequences, about 48% of them singletons. Sequenced: blood. Receptors originate from a male donor in good health, serving as a control. Each CDR3 is given with its conserved first and last residue. A D gene is named only where the DNA matches it firmly. For some rows the clone size is stated as once, few or many, or as a class when expanded; others skip it.

v_call: TRBV5-6
clone_size: many
j_call: TRBJ1-3
cdr3_length: 15
d_call: TRBD1
cdr3_nt: TGTGCCAGCAGCCATACAGGGGGAACTGGAAACACCATATATTTT
cdr3_aa: CASSHTGGTGNTIYF

v_call: TRBV12-3/TRBV12-4
clone_size: once
j_call: TRBJ2-1
cdr3_length: 15
d_call: NA
cdr3_nt: TGTGCCAGCAGACTTGGGGGGCTAACCGACAATGAGCAGTTCTTC
cdr3_aa: CASRLGGLTDNEQFF

v_call: TRBV6-1
clone_size: many
j_call: TRBJ1-2
cdr3_length: 15
d_call: TRBD1
cdr3_nt: TGTGCCAGCAGAAAGGGGGGGCAGGGGGACTATGGCTACACCTTC
cdr3_aa: CASRKGGQGDYGYTF

v_call: TRBV29-1
clone_size: NA
j_call: TRBJ1-2
cdr3_length: 12
d_call: TRBD1
cdr3_nt: TGCAGCGCGTACGGACAGGGGAATGGCTACACCTTC
cdr3_aa: CSAYGQGNGYTF

v_call: TRBV13
clone_size: many
j_call: TRBJ2-5
cdr3_length: 14
d_call: NA
cdr3_nt: TGTGCCAGCAGTTATCAACGCCTCGGAGAGACCCAGTACTTC
cdr3_aa: CASSYQRLGETQYF

v_call: TRBV5-1
clone_size: NA
j_call: TRBJ2-5
cdr3_length: 15
d_call: TRBD2
cdr3_nt: TGCGCCAGCAGCCCTGGCGCCCTAGCGGGAGAGACCCAGTACTTC
cdr3_aa: CASSPGALAGETQYF

v_call: TRBV7-2
clone_size: NA
j_call: TRBJ1-6
cdr3_length: 14
d_call: NA
cdr3_nt: TGTGCCAGCAGCTTGGATCAGGGTAATTCACCCCTCCACTTT
cdr3_aa: CASSLDQGNSPLHF

v_call: TRBV29-1
clone_size: many
j_call: TRBJ2-7
cdr3_length: 12
d_call: TRBD2
cdr3_nt: TGCAGCGTGGATCAGGGAGGGGACGAGCAGTACTTC
cdr3_aa: CSVDQGGDEQYF

v_call: TRBV5-1
clone_size: many
j_call: TRBJ1-1
cdr3_length: 16
d_call: NA
cdr3_nt: TGCGCCAGCAGCTTGGTACCCCTTCAGGGGAACACTGAAGCTTTCTTT
cdr3_aa: CASSLVPLQGNTEAFF

v_call: TRBV7-9
clone_size: NA
j_call: TRBJ1-2
cdr3_length: 13
d_call: NA
cdr3_nt: TGTGCCAGCAGCCTTGATGGGCCCTATGGCTACACCTTC
cdr3_aa: CASSLDGPYGYTF

v_call: TRBV2
clone_size: few
j_call: TRBJ1-5
cdr3_length: 14
d_call: NA
cdr3_nt: TGTGCCAGCACCCAGAACCATGGCAATCAGCCCCAGCATTTT
cdr3_aa: CASTQNHGNQPQHF

v_call: TRBV9
clone_size: few
j_call: TRBJ1-1
cdr3_length: 14
d_call: NA
cdr3_nt: TGTGCCAGCAGCGTTTTCGACAGCCCCCATGAAGCTTTCTTT
cdr3_aa: CASSVFDSPHEAFF

v_call: TRBV27
clone_size: NA
j_call: TRBJ2-1
cdr3_length: 14
d_call: TRBD1
cdr3_nt: TGTGCCAGCAATTTGGCAGGGGGCTACAATGAGCAGTTCTTC
cdr3_aa: CASNLAGGYNEQFF

v_call: TRBV24-1
clone_size: NA
j_call: TRBJ1-1
cdr3_length: 19
d_call: NA
cdr3_nt: TGTGCCACCAGTGATTCCACTCCGAGGGCGGGAGATGAAGAGACCGAAGCTTTCTTT
cdr3_aa: CATSDSTPRAGDEETEAFF

v_call: TRBV25-1
clone_size: NA
j_call: TRBJ1-3
cdr3_length: 15
d_call: NA
cdr3_nt: TGTGCCAGCGAATCTACAGGTTACTCTGGAAGCACCATATATTTT
cdr3_aa: CASESTGYSGSTIYF

v_call: TRBV20-1
clone_size: NA
j_call: TRBJ2-7
cdr3_length: 13
d_call: TRBD2
cdr3_nt: TGCAGTGCCCAGAGCGGGGGCTACTACGAGCAGTACTTC
cdr3_aa: CSAQSGGYYEQYF

v_call: TRBV5-1
clone_size: many
j_call: TRBJ1-4
cdr3_length: 15
d_call: NA
cdr3_nt: TGCGCCAGCAGCTTGACAGGGCCGTACGATGAAAAACTGTTTTTT
cdr3_aa: CASSLTGPYDEKLFF

v_call: TRBV7-6
clone_size: few
j_call: TRBJ2-3
cdr3_length: 13
d_call: NA
cdr3_nt: TGTGCCAGCAGCTTAGTTAGCCCAGATACGCAGTATTTT
cdr3_aa: CASSLVSPDTQYF

v_call: TRBV6-1
clone_size: NA
j_call: TRBJ1-2
cdr3_length: 11
d_call: NA
cdr3_nt: TGTGCCAGCAGTGACAACTATGGCTACACCTTC
cdr3_aa: CASSDNYGYTF

v_call: TRBV10-3
clone_size: few
j_call: TRBJ2-7
cdr3_length: 11
d_call: NA
cdr3_nt: TGTGCCATCAGTGAACAAATAGAGAAGTACTTC
cdr3_aa: CAISEQIEKYF

v_call: TRBV6-5
clone_size: NA
j_call: TRBJ1-5
cdr3_length: 14
d_call: TRBD1
cdr3_nt: TGTGCCAGCAGTACCAGGACAGGGATTCAGCCCCAGCATTTT
cdr3_aa: CASSTRTGIQPQHF

v_call: TRBV20-1
clone_size: once
j_call: TRBJ2-7
cdr3_length: 14
d_call: NA
cdr3_nt: TGCGGTGCTTACGACGGAAGGAGCTCCTACGAGCAGTACTTC
cdr3_aa: CGAYDGRSSYEQYF

v_call: TRBV10-3
clone_size: NA
j_call: TRBJ1-5
cdr3_length: 13
d_call: TRBD1
cdr3_nt: TGTGCCATCAGCGGACAGGGAGGTCAGCCCCAGCATTTT
cdr3_aa: CAISGQGGQPQHF

v_call: TRBV20-1
clone_size: many
j_call: TRBJ1-2
cdr3_length: 12
d_call: TRBD1
cdr3_nt: TGCAGTGCCCAGGGGACAGGGTTTGGCTACACCTTC
cdr3_aa: CSAQGTGFGYTF

v_call: TRBV9
clone_size: many
j_call: TRBJ2-1
cdr3_length: 16
d_call: NA
cdr3_nt: TGTGCCAGCAGCGTAGCCTACCTAAGCTCCTACAATGAGCAGTTCTTC
cdr3_aa: CASSVAYLSSYNEQFF

v_call: TRBV19
clone_size: NA
j_call: TRBJ2-7
cdr3_length: 14
d_call: TRBD2
cdr3_nt: TGTGCCAGTAGGGGAGGGGCCTTCTCCTACGAGCAGTACTTC
cdr3_aa: CASRGGAFSYEQYF

v_call: TRBV20-1
clone_size: few
j_call: TRBJ1-1
cdr3_length: 14
d_call: TRBD1
cdr3_nt: TGCAGTGCTAGCGCAGGGGGATCGGACACTGAAGCTTTCTTT
cdr3_aa: CSASAGGSDTEAFF

v_call: TRBV11-2
clone_size: many
j_call: TRBJ1-5
cdr3_length: 13
d_call: NA
cdr3_nt: TGTGCCAGCAGCCTAGGGTGGGACCAGCCCCAGCATTTT
cdr3_aa: CASSLGWDQPQHF

v_call: TRBV19
clone_size: once
j_call: TRBJ2-7
cdr3_length: 16
d_call: TRBD2
cdr3_nt: TGTGCCAGTAGTATATCCCTAGCGGGAGAGGTGTACGAGCAGTACTTC
cdr3_aa: CASSISLAGEVYEQYF

v_call: TRBV2
clone_size: few
j_call: TRBJ1-4
cdr3_length: 13
d_call: NA
cdr3_nt: TGTGCCAGCAGTGGGAGACGCGATGAAAAACTGTTTTTT
cdr3_aa: CASSGRRDEKLFF

v_call: TRBV5-6
clone_size: many
j_call: TRBJ1-6
cdr3_length: 12
d_call: NA
cdr3_nt: TGTGCCAGCAGCTTGGGGGTTTCACCCCTCCACTTT
cdr3_aa: CASSLGVSPLHF

v_call: TRBV28
clone_size: many
j_call: TRBJ1-2
cdr3_length: 16
d_call: TRBD1
cdr3_nt: TGTGCCAGCAGGAAATCCGGGACAGAAATAAACTATGGCTACACCTTC
cdr3_aa: CASRKSGTEINYGYTF

v_call: TRBV5-1
clone_size: once
j_call: TRBJ1-1
cdr3_length: 13
d_call: NA
cdr3_nt: TGCGCCAGCGCCCGTGGGGGGGGCACTGAAGCTTTCTTT
cdr3_aa: CASARGGGTEAFF

v_call: TRBV13
clone_size: NA
j_call: TRBJ1-1
cdr3_length: 17
d_call: NA
cdr3_nt: TGTGCCAGCACTGTAAGTGGAGGGGCCACCACGGGGGGAAAAGCTTTCTTT
cdr3_aa: CASTVSGGATTGGKAFF

v_call: TRBV11-2
clone_size: many
j_call: TRBJ1-5
cdr3_length: 16
d_call: NA
cdr3_nt: TGTGCCAGCCGACACGGGAGAGATGAGGGCAATCAGCCCCAGCATTTT
cdr3_aa: CASRHGRDEGNQPQHF

v_call: TRBV24-1
clone_size: few
j_call: TRBJ2-2
cdr3_length: 15
d_call: NA
cdr3_nt: TGTGCCACCAGTGATCTGGCATTGGACACCGGGGAGCTGTTTTTT
cdr3_aa: CATSDLALDTGELFF

v_call: TRBV15
clone_size: many
j_call: TRBJ2-7
cdr3_length: 15
d_call: TRBD2
cdr3_nt: TGTGCCACCAGCAGAGACGGGACTAGCTCCTACGAGCAGTACTTC
cdr3_aa: CATSRDGTSSYEQYF

v_call: TRBV20-1
clone_size: NA
j_call: TRBJ1-6
cdr3_length: 15
d_call: TRBD1
cdr3_nt: TGCAGTGCTAGATCGCCGGGGACAGGGAATTCACCCCTCCACTTT
cdr3_aa: CSARSPGTGNSPLHF

v_call: TRBV20-1
clone_size: NA
j_call: TRBJ1-1
cdr3_length: 11
d_call: NA
cdr3_nt: TGCAGTGGAGTTTTGAACACTGAAGCTTTCTTT
cdr3_aa: CSGVLNTEAFF

v_call: TRBV7-3
clone_size: many
j_call: TRBJ1-6
cdr3_length: 16
d_call: NA
cdr3_nt: TGTGCCAGCAGCTTTGTGACAGGCCTGGGGGATTCACCCCTCCACTTT
cdr3_aa: CASSFVTGLGDSPLHF

v_call: TRBV7-2
clone_size: NA
j_call: TRBJ2-3
cdr3_length: 14
d_call: NA
cdr3_nt: TGTGCCAGCAGCTTCGTCAAGGGCGCAGATACGCAGTATTTT
cdr3_aa: CASSFVKGADTQYF

v_call: TRBV12-3/TRBV12-4
clone_size: many
j_call: TRBJ2-2
cdr3_length: 17
d_call: NA
cdr3_nt: TGTGCCAGCAGTTCCAGCCCGGACAGCGAGAACACCGGGGAGCTGTTTTTT
cdr3_aa: CASSSSPDSENTGELFF

v_call: TRBV20-1
clone_size: NA
j_call: TRBJ1-5
cdr3_length: 13
d_call: NA
cdr3_nt: TGCAGTGCTAGAATGCAGGGCGGTCAGCCCCAGCATTTT
cdr3_aa: CSARMQGGQPQHF

v_call: TRBV7-9
clone_size: NA
j_call: TRBJ2-5
cdr3_length: 18
d_call: TRBD1
cdr3_nt: TGTGCCAGCAGCCCAAGCGTTGCGGTCGGCAGGGGGCCGGAGACCCAGTACTTC
cdr3_aa: CASSPSVAVGRGPETQYF

v_call: TRBV20-1
clone_size: NA
j_call: TRBJ1-1
cdr3_length: 13
d_call: NA
cdr3_nt: TGCAGTGCTCCACAGGGCAGGGGCACTGAAGCTTTCTTT
cdr3_aa: CSAPQGRGTEAFF

v_call: TRBV2
clone_size: NA
j_call: TRBJ2-7
cdr3_length: 12
d_call: NA
cdr3_nt: TGTGCCAGCAGTCAGGGATTTTACGAGCAGTACTTC
cdr3_aa: CASSQGFYEQYF

v_call: TRBV2
clone_size: few
j_call: TRBJ1-1
cdr3_length: 14
d_call: TRBD1
cdr3_nt: TGTGCCAGCAGGACAGGGTACATGAACACTGAAGCTTTCTTT
cdr3_aa: CASRTGYMNTEAFF

v_call: TRBV29-1
clone_size: NA
j_call: TRBJ1-2
cdr3_length: 12
d_call: TRBD1
cdr3_nt: TGCAGCGTTGAAGGGACAGGGCCCGGCTACACCTTC
cdr3_aa: CSVEGTGPGYTF

v_call: TRBV5-1
clone_size: medium-sized
j_call: TRBJ2-7
cdr3_length: 16
d_call: TRBD2
cdr3_nt: TGCGCCAGCAGCTTGGTAGTAGCGGGGACCCAGACACAGCAGTACTTC
cdr3_aa: CASSLVVAGTQTQQYF

v_call: TRBV10-3
clone_size: NA
j_call: TRBJ2-5
cdr3_length: 18
d_call: TRBD2
cdr3_nt: TGTGCCATCAGTCCAGGGACTAGCGACCCGAGTCTACAAGAGACCCAGTACTTC
cdr3_aa: CAISPGTSDPSLQETQYF

v_call: TRBV19
clone_size: NA
j_call: TRBJ2-1
cdr3_length: 16
d_call: TRBD2
cdr3_nt: TGTGCCAGTAGCCCGATCGGGACTAGCGGTCGCAATGAGCAGTTCTTC
cdr3_aa: CASSPIGTSGRNEQFF

v_call: TRBV7-3
clone_size: NA
j_call: TRBJ2-2
cdr3_length: 16
d_call: TRBD1
cdr3_nt: TGTGCCAGCAGTTCCAAGCAGGGGGCTAGTGAGAATGAGCAGTTTTTT
cdr3_aa: CASSSKQGASENEQFF

v_call: TRBV28
clone_size: NA
j_call: TRBJ1-2
cdr3_length: 15
d_call: TRBD1
cdr3_nt: TGTGCCAGCAGTCGCGCCGGGACAGGGCATGGTGGCTACACCTTC
cdr3_aa: CASSRAGTGHGGYTF

v_call: TRBV9
clone_size: NA
j_call: TRBJ2-7
cdr3_length: 15
d_call: NA
cdr3_nt: TGTGCCAGCAGCCCCAGTCCGGGACGCTCCTACGAGCAGTACTTC
cdr3_aa: CASSPSPGRSYEQYF

v_call: TRBV9
clone_size: NA
j_call: TRBJ2-7
cdr3_length: 14
d_call: NA
cdr3_nt: TGTGCCAGCAGCTCCAGACAGGCACCCTACGAGCAGTACTTC
cdr3_aa: CASSSRQAPYEQYF